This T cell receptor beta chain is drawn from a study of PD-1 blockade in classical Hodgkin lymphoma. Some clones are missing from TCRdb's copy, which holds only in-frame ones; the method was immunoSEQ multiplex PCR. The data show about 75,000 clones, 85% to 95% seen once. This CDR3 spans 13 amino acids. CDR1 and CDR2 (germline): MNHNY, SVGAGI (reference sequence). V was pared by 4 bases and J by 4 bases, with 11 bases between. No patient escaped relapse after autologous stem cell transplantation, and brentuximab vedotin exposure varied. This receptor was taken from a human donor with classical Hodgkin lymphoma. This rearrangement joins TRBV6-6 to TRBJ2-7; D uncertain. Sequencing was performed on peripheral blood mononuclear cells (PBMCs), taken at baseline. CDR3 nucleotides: TGTGCCAGCAGTTTCCCAGGAATGTACGAGCAGTACTTC. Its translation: CASSFPGMYEQYF.